A selection of T cell receptor beta chains follows, all from one sample in a study of cytomegalovirus exposure and HLA in healthy donors. Only in-frame clones appear in the TCRdb table, and some are missing; sequencing was by immunoSEQ multiplex PCR. The table lists under 250,000 clones, roughly 73% of them singletons. Sequencing used PBMCs. The receptors come from a boy between 10 and 17 years old in good health and CMV-seronegative. Both conserved end residues are part of each CDR3. The D gene is left open where the match is weak. Some rows have no size entry. The others give once, few or many, or a class for an expanded clone.

D gene,clone size,J gene,V gene,CDR3 DNA,CDR3 protein
TRBD1,NA,TRBJ1-1,TRBV6-5,TGTGCCAGCAAGTTGGGACAGGGGTATGGCACTGAAGCTTTCTTT,CASKLGQGYGTEAFF
NA,NA,TRBJ2-5,TRBV11-2,TGTGCCAGCAGCTTATCTTTTGTGGCAGAGACCCAGTACTTC,CASSLSFVAETQYF
NA,NA,TRBJ2-7,TRBV6-5,TGTGCCAGCAGGTACGAATGGACAGACCCTTACGAGCAGTACTTC,CASRYEWTDPYEQYF
TRBD1,NA,TRBJ2-7,TRBV6-5,TGTGCCACTCATAGGGGACAGGGTTCCTACGAGCAGTACTTC,CATHRGQGSYEQYF
TRBD1,NA,TRBJ2-7,TRBV6-6,TGTGCCAGCAGTTATAGGACAGGGCGAACCTACGAGCAGTACTTC,CASSYRTGRTYEQYF
NA,NA,TRBJ1-1,TRBV6-6,TGTGCCAGCAGTTACTCCTCGGGAGAAAAAGCTTTCTTT,CASSYSSGEKAFF
TRBD1,once,TRBJ1-5,TRBV4-1,TGCGCCAGCAGCCAAGTGAGGGACAGGGTAGCTCTTCAGCCCCAGCATTTT,CASSQVRDRVALQPQHF
TRBD1,few,TRBJ1-4,TRBV7-9,TGTTCCAGCAGCGTGGACAGGGAAAAACTGTTTTTT,CSSSVDREKLFF
NA,NA,TRBJ1-2,TRBV30,TGTGCCTGGGACCGAGGGGGTGGCTACACCTTC,CAWDRGGGYTF
TRBD1,NA,TRBJ1-1,TRBV29-1,TGCAGCGTTGAAGGGACACAGGGGGCTTCTGAAGCTTTCTTT,CSVEGTQGASEAFF
TRBD2,few,TRBJ2-1,TRBV20-1,TGCAGTGCTAGGACCGGGACTAGGGAGTTCTTC,CSARTGTREFF
NA,NA,TRBJ1-1,TRBV18,TGTGCCAGCTCACCACTGCTGGGCCACACTGAAGCTTTCTTT,CASSPLLGHTEAFF
NA,few,TRBJ2-2,TRBV13,TGTGCCAGCAGCCTACAGGGAAGCGGGGAGCTGTTTTTT,CASSLQGSGELFF
TRBD1,NA,TRBJ2-7,TRBV7-2,TGTGCCAGCAGCCTAAGAGGGACAGGAGTATACGAGCAGTACTTC,CASSLRGTGVYEQYF
TRBD2,NA,TRBJ2-7,TRBV18,TGTGCCAGCTCACCAACGACTAGCGGGGGCTCCTACGAGCAGTACTTC,CASSPTTSGGSYEQYF
NA,NA,TRBJ1-5,TRBV7-8,TGTGCCAGCAGCCCGAGTTGGGGGGGGCGCAATCAGCCCCAGCATTTT,CASSPSWGGRNQPQHF
TRBD1,once,TRBJ1-1,TRBV5-1,TGCGCCAGCAGCGTAGGACAGGGCGTAACCACTGAAGCTTTCTTT,CASSVGQGVTTEAFF
TRBD1,NA,TRBJ1-5,TRBV9,TGTGCCAGCAGCCCACGGACAGGGGGCCAGGGCAATCAGCCCCAGCATTTT,CASSPRTGGQGNQPQHF
TRBD2,NA,TRBJ2-1,TRBV2,TGTGCCAGCAGCGTCCAGCGGGGGGCTTACAATGAGCAGTTCTTC,CASSVQRGAYNEQFF
TRBD2,NA,TRBJ2-3,TRBV5-6,TGTGCCAGCAGCCGGGGACTAGCGGGGGTGGCAGATACGCAGTATTTT,CASSRGLAGVADTQYF
TRBD2,NA,TRBJ2-1,TRBV4-1,TGCGCCAGCAGCCAAATGGGGCAGGGACTAGCGGATTACAATGAGCAGTTCTTC,CASSQMGQGLADYNEQFF
TRBD1,NA,TRBJ1-2,TRBV27,TGTGCCAGCAGTAAAACAACAGGGGGCGCGTACTATGGCTACACCTTC,CASSKTTGGAYYGYTF
TRBD1,once,TRBJ1-1,TRBV10-3,TGTGCCATCAGCCCTCATGGGGAGACACCGGGACAGGGGGCGACTGAAGCTTTCTTT,CAISPHGETPGQGATEAFF
TRBD2,NA,TRBJ2-3,TRBV9,TGTGCCAGCAGCACCCATCGACTAGCGGGGGGGCAAGATACGCAGTATTTT,CASSTHRLAGGQDTQYF
TRBD2,NA,TRBJ2-1,TRBV6-5,TGTGCCAGCACCCCGACTAGCGGGTCTTACCGGTTCTTC,CASTPTSGSYRFF
NA,few,TRBJ2-5,TRBV30,TGTGCCTGGAGTGTACTGGTCAGGGGAACGGAGACCCAGTACTTC,CAWSVLVRGTETQYF
NA,NA,TRBJ2-1,TRBV5-6,TGTGCCAGCAGCTTGCTAGAAGGCAATGAGCAGTTCTTC,CASSLLEGNEQFF
TRBD2,few,TRBJ2-1,TRBV5-4,TGTGCCAGCAGCTTGGAGGCTAGCGGGAGCAGGCAGTTCTTC,CASSLEASGSRQFF
TRBD1,NA,TRBJ2-2,TRBV7-7,TGTGCTAGCAGCCCGACAGGGGGCAACACCGGGGAGCTGTTTTTT,CASSPTGGNTGELFF
TRBD2,NA,TRBJ2-1,TRBV5-4,TGTGCCAGCAGCTCCGCGAGCGGGAGGGCCCTCAATGAGCAGTTCTTC,CASSSASGRALNEQFF
NA,few,TRBJ2-3,TRBV13,TGTGCCAGCAGTCTTGGGACTAGCACAGATACGCAGTATTTT,CASSLGTSTDTQYF
TRBD2,NA,TRBJ2-1,TRBV11-2,TGTGCCAGCAGCCAGACTAGCGGGTCCTACAATGAGCAGTTCTTC,CASSQTSGSYNEQFF
TRBD2,NA,TRBJ2-2,TRBV5-5,TGTGCCAGCAGTTTTGTCGGGGGAGGACTAGTTGGCGGGGAGCTGTTTTTT,CASSFVGGGLVGGELFF
TRBD1,NA,TRBJ2-3,TRBV14,TGTGCCAGCAGCCGAGGACAGGGGTTGGATGGGCAGTATTTT,CASSRGQGLDGQYF
NA,NA,TRBJ2-1,TRBV10-2,TGCGCCAGCAGTGATTACTACGTGGGTGAGCAGTTCTTC,CASSDYYVGEQFF
NA,NA,TRBJ2-7,TRBV19,TGTGCCAGTAATAATCAGAGGAGCTCCTACGAGCAGTACTTC,CASNNQRSSYEQYF